This TCR beta chain was obtained from a study of T cell responses to AZD1222 COVID-19 vaccine. Assay: immunoSEQ multiplex PCR; the TCRdb copy retains only in-frame clones and omits some. The sample shows over 130,000 clones, and over 2% sits with its ten largest clones. V was trimmed by 5 bases and J by 0 bases, leaving 14 bases between them. The germline CDR1 and CDR2 sequences are MDHEN and SYDVKM. The CDR3 consists of 15 residues. The V and J genes are TRBV28 and TRBJ2-7, with D perhaps TRBD1 (6 bases). The receptor comes from an adult in good health. Material for sequencing was peripheral blood. CDR3 loop: CASSPADSSSYEQYF. DNA of the CDR3: TGTGCCAGCAGTCCCGCGGACAGCAGCTCCTACGAGCAGTACTTC.